The 8 T cell receptor beta chains in this list originate from one sample, sequenced in a study of neurological immune-mediated disorders. Using its own MiXCR run on the 5' RACE reads, TCRdb lists one record per CDR3 protein. This sample yields over 55,000 distinct CDR3 sequences, of which around 11% are seen a single time; approximately 6.6% belongs to the top ten. Time point reported: longitudinal time-point 1 (baseline). The material sequenced was PBMCs. These receptors were obtained from a male donor with HTLV-1-associated myelopathy (HAM/TSP).

This clonotype was picked up many times. V is TRBV27 and J is TRBJ2-7; 10 nucleotides match TRBD2. J was trimmed by 4 bases and V by 3 bases; bases with no gene match: 9. Germline V gene sequence: CDR1 MNHEY, CDR2 SMNVEV (reference sequence). The CDR3 has 16 residues. CDR3 amino acids: CASSFQSGGAGYEQYF. As DNA, the CDR3 is TGTGCCAGCAGTTTCCAAAGCGGGGGGGCAGGGTACGAGCAGTACTTC.

This rearrangement joins TRBV6-5 to TRBJ2-1; maybe TRBD1 (6 bases). Germline assignment: CDR1 MNHEY and CDR2 SVGAGI. This CDR3 has 17 amino acids. V lost 0 bases to trimming and J lost 12 bases, with 24 bases between them. The CDR3 coding sequence is TGTGCCAGCAGTTACTCATCTCAAAACGGTGCTCACAGGGCGCAGTTCTTC. Protein sequence: CASSYSSQNGAHRAQFF.

V usage is TRBV7-8 and J usage is TRBJ1-1, with 12 bases fitting TRBD1. The length of the CDR3 is 20 residues. CDR1 and CDR2 from the germline V gene are SGHVS and FQNEAQ. V lost 2 bases and J lost 3; bases outside the gene matches: 16. CDR3 nucleotide sequence: TGTGCCAGCAGCTTATTCCGGGGGACAGGGGGCTTCCTAGGGGACACTGAAGCTTTCTTT. This codes for CASSLFRGTGGFLGDTEAFF.

This clonotype was counted many times. The chain recombines TRBV25-1 with TRBJ2-1; 12 positions agree with TRBD2. J was trimmed by 7 bases and V by 6 bases; bases with no gene match: 4. The germline CDR1 and CDR2 sequences are MGHDK and SYGVNS. This CDR3 is 14 amino acids long. The CDR3: CASRYGLAGNEQFF. The CDR3 DNA follows: TGTGCCAGCAGATATGGACTAGCGGGGAATGAGCAGTTCTTC.

This clonotype was detected ten times or more. V usage is TRBV20-1 and J usage is TRBJ2-3, with 9 bases aligning to TRBD2. The CDR3 has 14 amino acids. Germline CDR1 DFQATT, CDR2 SNEGSKA (reference sequence). Unmatched junction bases numbered 5, after V lost 0 bases and J lost 7 bases. CDR3 sequence reads: CSAREERGANTQYF. In DNA, the CDR3 is TGCAGTGCTAGAGAGGAGCGGGGGGCGAATACGCAGTATTTT.

This clonotype was recorded many times. An end of the junction differs from the germline gene, which may be a read error. The V call is TRBV19, the J call TRBJ1-2; possible D gene TRBD1, 6 bases. The V gene's germline CDR1 is LNHDA and CDR2 SQIVND (reference sequence). The CDR3 loop spans 15 amino acids. The CDR3 loop is CASSAHPQGNSGYTF. In DNA form, the CDR3 reads TGTGCCAGTAGTGCCCACCCACAGGGAAACTCTGGCTACACCTTC.

This clonotype was observed many times. V and J are TRBV10-3 and TRBJ2-3, with a possible D match to TRBD1 (6 bases). This CDR3 is built from 14 residues. CDR1 and CDR2 from the germline V gene are ENHRY and SYGVKD. V gave up 6 bases and J gave up 1 base, with 11 bases separating them. The CDR3 coding sequence is TGTGCCATCAGAGAACAGGGAGGCACAGATACGCAGTATTTT. Amino acid sequence: CAIREQGGTDTQYF.

In its sample, this clonotype was seen many times. The genes are TRBV5-1 and TRBJ1-2, with D unresolved. CDR1 is SGHRS and CDR2 is YFSETQ in the germline V gene. V was trimmed by 0 bases and J by 4 bases, leaving 7 bases between them. This CDR3 spans 13 amino acids. The DNA of the CDR3 is TGCGCCAGCAGCTTGGAACCGGCCTATGGCTACACCTTC. This sequence encodes CASSLEPAYGYTF.